Listed here are 8 T cell receptor beta chains from one sample, sequenced in a study of T cells in Graves' hyperthyroidism and ophthalmopathy. TCR beta CDR3 regions were amplified from RNA. When the TCR CDR3 underwent first-round RT-PCR, the HTBI primer set was used. TCRdb recomputed calls from the multiplex PCR reads with MiXCR, one row per CDR3 protein. The sample has roughly 420,000 distinct CDR3 sequences, 15% to 19% seen once; the top ten hold approximately 8%. The specimen sequenced was blood. All receptors come from a woman aged 18-35 years with Graves' hyperthyroidism.

This clonotype was observed a few times. The CDR3 region is CASSDGNSVTGELFF. The CDR3, as DNA: TGTGCCAGCAGTGACGGAAACTCCGTCACCGGGGAGCTGTTTTTT. The chain is built from TRBV6-4 and TRBJ2-2; D gene uncertain. Trimming took off 2 bases at V and 4 bases at J, with 11 bases between the two ends. The CDR3 is made up of 15 amino acids. Germline V gives CDR1 MRHNA, CDR2 SNTAGT.

At least ten counts were recorded for this clonotype. The chain is built from TRBV12-3 or TRBV12-4 and TRBJ1-1; no reliable D call. V lost 1 base and J lost 4, with 10 bases in between. The CDR3 is made up of 14 amino acids. CDR3 bases: TGTGCCAGCAGTTTAGTACACCTCGGCACTGAAGCTTTCTTT. This gives the protein CASSLVHLGTEAFF.

This clonotype was picked up many times. The genes are TRBV2 and TRBJ2-7; D uncertain. V was shortened by 2 bases and J by 0 bases, with 11 bases between the two germline ends. Germline V lookup: CDR1 SNHLY, CDR2 FYNNEI. The CDR3 has 15 amino acids. The CDR3 DNA reads TGTGCCAGCAGTGAATTGGACGGTAACTCCTACGAGCAGTACTTC. Translated, it gives CASSELDGNSYEQYF.

This clonotype was detected ten times or more. The chain couples TRBV7-6 to TRBJ2-7; D is unclear. The CDR3 is made up of 13 amino acids. CDR1 is SGHVS, CDR2 FNYEAQ, per germline. The V and J ends lost 1 base and 7 bases respectively, with 11 bases between them. The CDR3 DNA reads TGTGCCAGCAGCTTAGGCGGCGGCGTGGAGCAGTACTTC. Its protein is CASSLGGGVEQYF.

The chain links TRBV4-1 to TRBJ1-5; D unclear. Germline V gives CDR1 MGHRA, CDR2 YSYEKL. V shed 6 bases and J shed 0 bases, with 9 bases lying between them. The CDR3 spans 14 residues. The CDR3 region is CASREIGSNQPQHF. DNA for the CDR3: TGCGCCAGCAGAGAGATAGGTAGCAATCAGCCCCAGCATTTT.

Remarks on this clonotype: Since a much larger clone is just one base distant, this may be a read error. V is TRBV11-2 and J is TRBJ2-1, with D possibly TRBD2 on 6 matching bases. The CDR3 loop spans 13 amino acids. Germline V gene sequence: CDR1 SGHAT, CDR2 FQNNGV. V lost 11 bases and J 7 bases, leaving 18 bases between the germline ends. CDR3 bases: TGTGCCCCGGGGAGCGGGCGTGGAAATGAGCAGTTCTTC. Protein: CAPGSGRGNEQFF.

This clonotype has a handful of counts. The chain has TRBV20-1 and TRBJ2-2; 10 bases line up with TRBD1. The V segment lost 2 bases and the J segment 1 base; nucleotides outside the gene matches: 4. This CDR3 region has 16 residues. In germline, CDR1 is DFQATT, CDR2 SNEGSKA (reference sequence). The CDR3 is CSARPDRGQNTGELFF. In nucleotides, the CDR3 is TGCAGTGCTAGACCCGACAGGGGGCAGAACACCGGGGAGCTGTTTTTT.

In its sample, this clonotype was seen many times. A read error may produce the germline difference seen at one junction end. The chain has TRBV6-2 or TRBV6-3 and TRBJ2-7, with a tentative D call TRBD2 (6 bases). Germline loops: CDR1 MNHEY, CDR2 SVGEGT. CDR3 length: 13 residues. In DNA form, the CDR3 reads TGCGCCAGCAGCTCCGGCGGGACCTACGAGCAGTACTTC. It encodes CASSSGGTYEQYF.